The entry that follows covers one T cell receptor (beta chain) sequence. What it binds is not known. The data derive from a study of regulatory T cells in long-lasting Graves disease. For TCR beta, libraries came from iRepertoire HTBI primers and Arm-PCR of CDR3 regions. TCRdb reprocessed the multiplex PCR reads with MiXCR, giving one entry per CDR3 protein. Seen here are 600,000 to 800,000 distinct CDR3 sequences, about 32% observed once, and the top ten hold roughly 46%. General observations from the study: Peripheral blood was the sole material, not thyroid tissue.

Stated time point: persistent/refractory GD, antithyroid drugs over 5 years with positive TRAb. From RNA extracted from PBMCs, the TCR library was made. The CDR3 consists of 16 residues. The V and J ends lost 4 bases and 0 bases, in that order; junction bases with no gene match: 4. Germline lookup yields CDR1 LGHNT and CDR2 FRNRAP. The sequencing used peripheral blood mononuclear cells (PBMCs), collected when the disease was refractory, from a patient treated with antithyroid drugs. The rearrangement joins TRBV12-5 to TRBJ2-7, with TRBD2 matching over 12 bases. The TCR was taken from a female donor with Graves disease. The CDR3 protein is CASGSGLAGNSYEQYF. The CDR3, as DNA: TGTGCTAGTGGTTCCGGACTAGCGGGAAACTCCTACGAGCAGTACTTC. The complete variable domain, with remaining parts taken from reference TRBV12-5 and TRBJ2-7, reads DARVTQTPRHKVTEMGQEVTMRCQPILGHNTVFWYRQTMMQGLELLAYFRNRAPLDDSGMPKDRFSAEMPDATLATLKIQPSEPRDSAVYFCASGSGLAGNSYEQYFGPGTRLTVT.